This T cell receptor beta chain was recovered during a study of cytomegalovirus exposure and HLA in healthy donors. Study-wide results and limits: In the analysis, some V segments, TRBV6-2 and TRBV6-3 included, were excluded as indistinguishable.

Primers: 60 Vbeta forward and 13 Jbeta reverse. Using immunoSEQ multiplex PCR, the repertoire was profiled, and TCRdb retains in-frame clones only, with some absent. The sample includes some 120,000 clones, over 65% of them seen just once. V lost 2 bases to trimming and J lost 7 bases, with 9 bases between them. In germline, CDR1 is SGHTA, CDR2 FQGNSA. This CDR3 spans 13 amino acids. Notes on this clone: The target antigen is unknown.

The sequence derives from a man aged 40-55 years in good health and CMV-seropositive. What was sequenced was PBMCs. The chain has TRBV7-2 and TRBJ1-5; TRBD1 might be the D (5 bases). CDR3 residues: CASSLSGSQPQHF. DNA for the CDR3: TGTGCCAGCAGCTTATCAGGGTCACAGCCCCAGCATTTT. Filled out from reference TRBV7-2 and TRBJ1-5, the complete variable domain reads GAGVSQSPSNKVTEKGKDVELRCDPISGHTALYWYRQSLGQGLEFLIYFQGNSAPDKSGLPSDRFSAERTGGSVSTLTIQRTQQEDSAVYLCASSLSGSQPQHFGDGTRLSIL.